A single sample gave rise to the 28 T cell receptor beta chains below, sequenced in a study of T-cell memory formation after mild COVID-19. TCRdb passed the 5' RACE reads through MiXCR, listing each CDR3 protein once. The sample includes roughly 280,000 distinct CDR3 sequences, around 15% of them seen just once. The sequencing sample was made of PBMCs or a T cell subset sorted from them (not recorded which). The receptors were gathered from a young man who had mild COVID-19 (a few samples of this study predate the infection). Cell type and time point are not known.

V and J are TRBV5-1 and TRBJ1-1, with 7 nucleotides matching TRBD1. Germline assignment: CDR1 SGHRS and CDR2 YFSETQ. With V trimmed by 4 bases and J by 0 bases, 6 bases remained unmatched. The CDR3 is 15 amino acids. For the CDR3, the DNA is TGCGCCAGCAGCCAACTAGGGGGCATGAACACTGAAGCTTTCTTT. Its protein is CASSQLGGMNTEAFF.

CDR3 DNA sequence: TGTGCCAGCAGTCCCCGGGGCCGGGGTCCCGAGACCCAGTACTTC. This translates into CASSPRGRGPETQYF. The rearrangement joins TRBV3-1 to TRBJ2-5; D may correspond to TRBD1 or TRBD2 (5 bases each). Per the germline V gene, CDR1 is LGHDT and CDR2 is YNNKEL (reference sequence). V lost 6 bases and J lost 5, with 19 bases in between. This CDR3 comprises 15 residues.

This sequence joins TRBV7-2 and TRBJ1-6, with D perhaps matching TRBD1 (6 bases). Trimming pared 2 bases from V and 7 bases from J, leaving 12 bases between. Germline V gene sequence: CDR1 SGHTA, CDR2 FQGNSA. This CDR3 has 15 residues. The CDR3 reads CASSLLSGGNSPLHF. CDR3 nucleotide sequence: TGTGCCAGCAGCTTATTATCGGGGGGCAATTCACCCCTCCACTTT.

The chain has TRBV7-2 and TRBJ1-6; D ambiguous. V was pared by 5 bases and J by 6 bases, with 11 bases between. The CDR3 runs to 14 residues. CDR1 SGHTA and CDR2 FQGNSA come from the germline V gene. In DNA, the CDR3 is TGTGCCAGCAGCCCCTCCAGAGCTAATTCACCCCTCCACTTT. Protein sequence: CASSPSRANSPLHF.

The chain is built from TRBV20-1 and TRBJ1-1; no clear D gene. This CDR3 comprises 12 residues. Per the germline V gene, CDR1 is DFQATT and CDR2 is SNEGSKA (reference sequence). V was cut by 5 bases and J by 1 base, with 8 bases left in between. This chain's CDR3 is CSAPVENTEAFF. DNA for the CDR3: TGCAGTGCTCCGGTCGAGAACACTGAAGCTTTCTTT.

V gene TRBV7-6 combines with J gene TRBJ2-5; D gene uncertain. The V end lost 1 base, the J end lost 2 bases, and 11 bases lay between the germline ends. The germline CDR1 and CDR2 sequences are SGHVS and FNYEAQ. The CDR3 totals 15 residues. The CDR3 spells CASSLGLGRQETQYF. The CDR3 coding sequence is TGTGCCAGCAGCTTAGGGTTGGGCAGGCAAGAGACCCAGTACTTC.

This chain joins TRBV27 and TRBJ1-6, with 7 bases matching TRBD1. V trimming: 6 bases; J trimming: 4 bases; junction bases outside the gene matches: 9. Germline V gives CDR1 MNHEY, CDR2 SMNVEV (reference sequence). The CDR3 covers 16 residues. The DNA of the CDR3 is TGTGCCAGCAGCCTAGCTGCGGGACAGTATAATTCACCCCTCCACTTT. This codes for CASSLAAGQYNSPLHF.

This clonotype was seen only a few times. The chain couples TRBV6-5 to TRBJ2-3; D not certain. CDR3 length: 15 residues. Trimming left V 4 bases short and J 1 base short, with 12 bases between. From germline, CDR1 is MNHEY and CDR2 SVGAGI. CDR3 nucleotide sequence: TGTGCCAGCAGTTTTCTAAGCTCCCGCACAGATACGCAGTATTTT. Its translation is CASSFLSSRTDTQYF.

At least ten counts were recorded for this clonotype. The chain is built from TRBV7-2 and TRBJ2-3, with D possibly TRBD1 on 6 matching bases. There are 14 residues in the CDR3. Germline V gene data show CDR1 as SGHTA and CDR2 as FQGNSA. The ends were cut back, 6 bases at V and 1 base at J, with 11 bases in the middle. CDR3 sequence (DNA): TGTGCCAGCAGTCCCTCAGGGGGCACAGATACGCAGTATTTT. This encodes CASSPSGGTDTQYF.

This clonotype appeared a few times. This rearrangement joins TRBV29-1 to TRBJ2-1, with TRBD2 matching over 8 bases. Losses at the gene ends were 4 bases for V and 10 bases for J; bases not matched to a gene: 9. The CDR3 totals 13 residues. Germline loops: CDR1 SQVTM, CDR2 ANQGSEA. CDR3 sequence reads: CSVGGGSLGEQFF. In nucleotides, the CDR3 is TGCAGCGTTGGCGGGGGGTCCCTGGGCGAGCAGTTCTTC.

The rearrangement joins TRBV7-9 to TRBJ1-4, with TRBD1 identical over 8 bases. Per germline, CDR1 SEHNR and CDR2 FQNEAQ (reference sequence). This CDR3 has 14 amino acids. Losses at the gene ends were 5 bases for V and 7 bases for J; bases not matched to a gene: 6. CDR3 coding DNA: TGTGCCAGCAGCAACAGGGGGTATGGTGAAAAACTGTTTTTT. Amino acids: CASSNRGYGEKLFF. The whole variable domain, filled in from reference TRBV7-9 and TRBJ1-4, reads DTGVSQNPRHKITKRGQNVTFRCDPISEHNRLYWYRQTLGQGPEFLTYFQNEAQLEKSRLLSDRFSAERPKGSFSTLEIQRTEQGDSAMYLCASSNRGYGEKLFFGSGTQLSVL.

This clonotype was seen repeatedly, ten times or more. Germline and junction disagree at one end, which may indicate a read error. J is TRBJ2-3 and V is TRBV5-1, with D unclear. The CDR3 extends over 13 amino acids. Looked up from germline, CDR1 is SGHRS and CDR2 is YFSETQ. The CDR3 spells CASSLDSTDTQYF. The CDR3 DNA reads TGTGCCAGCAGCTTGGACAGCACAGATACGCAGTATTTT. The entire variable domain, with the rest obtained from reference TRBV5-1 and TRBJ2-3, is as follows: KAGVTQTPRYLIKTRGQQVTLSCSPISGHRSVSWYQQTPGQGLQFLFEYFSETQRNKGNFPGRFSGRQFSNSRSEMNVSTLELGDSALYLCASSLDSTDTQYFGPGTRLTVL.

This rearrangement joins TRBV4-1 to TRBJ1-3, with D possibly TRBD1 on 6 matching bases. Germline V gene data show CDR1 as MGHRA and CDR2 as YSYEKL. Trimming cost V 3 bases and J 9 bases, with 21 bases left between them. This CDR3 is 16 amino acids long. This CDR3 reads CASSHPGTPDRSTIYF. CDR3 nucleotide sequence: TGCGCCAGCAGCCACCCCGGGACACCAGATCGTAGCACCATATATTTT.

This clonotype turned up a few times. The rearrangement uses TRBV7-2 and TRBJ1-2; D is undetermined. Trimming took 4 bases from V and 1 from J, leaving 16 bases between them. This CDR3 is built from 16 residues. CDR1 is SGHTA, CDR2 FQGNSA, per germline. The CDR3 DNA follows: TGTGCCAGCAGCTCAGCCCGGCCTCCTTATAACTATGGCTACACCTTC. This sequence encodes CASSSARPPYNYGYTF.

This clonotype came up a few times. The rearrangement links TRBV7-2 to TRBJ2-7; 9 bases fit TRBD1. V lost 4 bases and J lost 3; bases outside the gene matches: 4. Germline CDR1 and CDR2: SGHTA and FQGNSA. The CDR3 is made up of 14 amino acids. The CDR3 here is CASSSDRGYYEQYF. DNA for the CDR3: TGTGCCAGCAGCTCCGACAGGGGGTACTACGAGCAGTACTTC.

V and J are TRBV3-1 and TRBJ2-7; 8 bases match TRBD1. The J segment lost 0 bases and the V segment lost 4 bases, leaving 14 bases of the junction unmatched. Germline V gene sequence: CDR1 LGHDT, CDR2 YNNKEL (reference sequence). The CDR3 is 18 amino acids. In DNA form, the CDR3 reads TGTGCCAGCAGCCGGGGAATACCGGGACAGGCGAGCTCCTACGAGCAGTACGTC. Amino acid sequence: CASSRGIPGQASSYEQYV.

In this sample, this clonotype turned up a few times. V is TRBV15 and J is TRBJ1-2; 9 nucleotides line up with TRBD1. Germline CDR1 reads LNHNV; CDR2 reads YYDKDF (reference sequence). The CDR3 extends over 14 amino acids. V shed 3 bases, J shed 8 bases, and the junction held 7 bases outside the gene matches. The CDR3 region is CATSSPQGARGYTF. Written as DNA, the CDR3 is TGTGCCACCAGCAGCCCACAGGGGGCGCGGGGCTACACCTTC.

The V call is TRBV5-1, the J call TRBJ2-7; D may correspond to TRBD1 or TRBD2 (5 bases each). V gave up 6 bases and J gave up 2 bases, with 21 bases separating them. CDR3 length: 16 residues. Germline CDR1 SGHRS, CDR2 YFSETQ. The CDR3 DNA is TGCGCCAGCACCCCGGACCCGGGGACGGGGACCTACGAGCAGTACTTC. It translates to CASTPDPGTGTYEQYF.

CDR3 residues: CASSPRSGNTIYF. The CDR3 DNA reads as TGTGCCAGCAGCCCACGCTCTGGAAACACCATATATTTT. The chain carries TRBV6-6 and TRBJ1-3; D remains unclear. Germline V gene lookup returns CDR1 MNHNY and CDR2 SVGAGI (reference sequence). Trimming left V 6 bases short and J 0 bases short, with 6 bases between. The CDR3 runs to 13 residues.

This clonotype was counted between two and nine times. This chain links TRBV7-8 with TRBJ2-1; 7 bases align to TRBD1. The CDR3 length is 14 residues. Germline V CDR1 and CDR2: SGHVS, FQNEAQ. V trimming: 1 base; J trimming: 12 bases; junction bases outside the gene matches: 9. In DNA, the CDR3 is TGTGCCAGCAGCTTAGACAGTAGGGGGCAGGGGCAGTTCTTC. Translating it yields CASSLDSRGQGQFF.

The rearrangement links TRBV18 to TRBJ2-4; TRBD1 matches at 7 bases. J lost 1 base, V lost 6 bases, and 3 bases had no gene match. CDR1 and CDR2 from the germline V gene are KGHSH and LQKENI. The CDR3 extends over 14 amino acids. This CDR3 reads CASSPDRAKNIQYF. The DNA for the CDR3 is TGTGCCAGCTCGCCGGACAGGGCCAAAAACATTCAGTACTTC. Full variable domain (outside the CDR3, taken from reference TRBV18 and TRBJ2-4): NAGVMQNPRHLVRRRGQEARLRCSPMKGHSHVYWYRQLPEEGLKFMVYLQKENIIDESGMPKERFSAEFPKEGPSILRIQQVVRGDSAAYFCASSPDRAKNIQYFGAGTRLSVL.

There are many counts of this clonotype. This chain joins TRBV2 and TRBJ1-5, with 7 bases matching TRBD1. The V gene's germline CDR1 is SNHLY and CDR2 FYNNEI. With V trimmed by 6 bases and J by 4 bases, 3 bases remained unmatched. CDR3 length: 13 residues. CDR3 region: CASRRDSNQPQHF. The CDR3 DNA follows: TGTGCCAGCAGGCGGGACAGTAATCAGCCCCAGCATTTT.

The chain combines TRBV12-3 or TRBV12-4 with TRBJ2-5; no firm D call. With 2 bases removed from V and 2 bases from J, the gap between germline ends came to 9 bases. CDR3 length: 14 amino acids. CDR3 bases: TGTGCCAGCAGTTTATCGGAGTCTCAAGAGACCCAGTACTTC. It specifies CASSLSESQETQYF.

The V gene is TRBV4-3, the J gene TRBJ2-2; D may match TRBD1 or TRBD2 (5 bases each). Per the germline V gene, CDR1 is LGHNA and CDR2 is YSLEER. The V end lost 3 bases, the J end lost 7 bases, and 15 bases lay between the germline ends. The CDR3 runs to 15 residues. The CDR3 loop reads CASSHNFEGIGELFF. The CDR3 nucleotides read TGCGCCAGCAGCCACAATTTTGAGGGGATCGGGGAGCTGTTTTTT.

Written as DNA, the CDR3 is TGTGCCAGCAGACGCCCGGGACAGAACACAGATACGCAGTATTTT. This sequence encodes CASRRPGQNTDTQYF. The rearrangement links TRBV7-9 to TRBJ2-3, with 7 bases aligning to TRBD1. This CDR3 spans 15 amino acids. The V segment lost 6 bases and the J segment 2 bases; nucleotides outside the gene matches: 8. The germline CDR1 and CDR2 sequences are SEHNR and FQNEAQ (reference sequence).

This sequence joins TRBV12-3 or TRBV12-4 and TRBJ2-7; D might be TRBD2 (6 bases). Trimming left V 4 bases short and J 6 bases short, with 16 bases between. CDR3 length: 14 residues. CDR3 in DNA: TGTGCCAGCAGTTGGCGGGGAAACTCTCTCGAGCAGTACTTC. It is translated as CASSWRGNSLEQYF.

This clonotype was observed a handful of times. CDR3 nucleotide sequence: TGTGCCATCGGGGTGCCGACAGGGCTTACAGATACGCAGTATTTT. Translating it yields CAIGVPTGLTDTQYF. The V gene is TRBV10-3, the J gene TRBJ2-3; 7 bases agree with TRBD1. The germline CDR1 and CDR2 sequences are ENHRY and SYGVKD. This CDR3 contains 15 residues. V was pared by 8 bases and J by 3 bases, with 11 bases of the junction left unmatched.

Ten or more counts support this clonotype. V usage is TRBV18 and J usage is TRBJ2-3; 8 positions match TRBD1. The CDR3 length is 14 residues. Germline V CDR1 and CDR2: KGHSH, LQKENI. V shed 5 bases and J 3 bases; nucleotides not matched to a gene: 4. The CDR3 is CASSRQGATDTQYF. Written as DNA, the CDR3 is TGTGCCAGCTCAAGGCAGGGGGCGACAGATACGCAGTATTTT.